This entry concerns a single T cell receptor beta chain. What it binds is unknown. The CDR3 end lies 3 residues beyond the end of the read and is filled in from the germline J gene. Data came from immunoSEQ multiplex PCR; TCRdb stores just in-frame clones and leaves some out. Its listing shows about 32,000 clones. These data are taken from a study of T cells in women clearing cervical HPV infection. Whole-study results and caveats: Timing of associations relative to infection is unclear; T-cell subsets were not isolated. TRBV6-7 abundance was lower in cases than controls (roughly 0.12% versus 0.15%).

Germline V gene sequence: CDR1 SGHTA, CDR2 FQGNSA. The CDR3 length is 13 residues. Sequencing was done on a sample of blood buffy coat. The chain couples TRBV7-2 to TRBJ1-2; D gene ambiguous. The sequence derives from a woman between 18 and 70 years old with a cervical HPV16 infection that either progressed to CIN3+ or cleared (not recorded which). CDR3 protein: CASSLGLANDYTF. CDR3 bases read: TGTGCCAGCAGCTTAGGACTAGCCAATGAC.